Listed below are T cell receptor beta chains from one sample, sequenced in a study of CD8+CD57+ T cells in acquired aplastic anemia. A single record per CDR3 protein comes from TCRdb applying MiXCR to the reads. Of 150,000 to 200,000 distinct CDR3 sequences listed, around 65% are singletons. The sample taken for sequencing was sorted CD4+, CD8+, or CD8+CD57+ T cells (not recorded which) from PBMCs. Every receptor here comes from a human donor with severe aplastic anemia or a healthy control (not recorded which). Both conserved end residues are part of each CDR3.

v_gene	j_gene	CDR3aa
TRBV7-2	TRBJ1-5	CASSLVRDQPQHF
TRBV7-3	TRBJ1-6	CASSLGQGADSPLHF
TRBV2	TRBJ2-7	CASSVRAPEQYF
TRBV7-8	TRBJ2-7	CASSLGLPGGQVYEQYF
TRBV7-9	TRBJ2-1	CASSLYQAGLNEQFF
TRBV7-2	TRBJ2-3	CASSLGSHNEQYF
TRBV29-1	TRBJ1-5	CSEGTVSNQPQHF
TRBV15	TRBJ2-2	CATSRGAGELFF
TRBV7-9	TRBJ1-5	CASSVGVGQPQHF
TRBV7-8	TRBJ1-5	CASSLTTGNNQPQHF
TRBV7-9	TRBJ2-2	CASSYSQGGEYTGELFF
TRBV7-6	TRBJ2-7	CASSLEAGVSYEQYF
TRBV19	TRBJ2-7	CASRNRALNHYEQYF
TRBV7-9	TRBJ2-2	CASSLTDMNTGELFF
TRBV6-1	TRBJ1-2	CASSERPPQGYGYGYTF
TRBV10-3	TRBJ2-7	CAISVPGQYEQYF
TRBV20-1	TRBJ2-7	CSARDLGRGDEQYF
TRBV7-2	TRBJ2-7	CASSPKGQVYEQYF
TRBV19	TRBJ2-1	CASSKRTGQGTYNEQFF
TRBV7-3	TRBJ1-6	CASSVGTGGYNSPLHF
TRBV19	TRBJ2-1	CASSAGTGNTEQFF
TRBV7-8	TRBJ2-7	CASSAGSYEQYF
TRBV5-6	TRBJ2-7	CASSIEGTRVSIYEQYF
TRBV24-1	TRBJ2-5	CATSGLAETQYF
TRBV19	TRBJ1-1	CASSLQYRGEAFF
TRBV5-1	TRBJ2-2	CASRREGELFF
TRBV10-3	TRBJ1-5	CAISESSGSDQPQHF
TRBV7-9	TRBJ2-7	CASSLGIAPYEQYF
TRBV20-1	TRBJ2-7	CSALTSGRSYEQYF
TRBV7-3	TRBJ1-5	CAKDTDNQPQHF
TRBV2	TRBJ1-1	CASSTTTGGSQEAFF
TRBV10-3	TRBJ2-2	CAVRLAGGNTGELFF
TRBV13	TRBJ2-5	CASSLKQLQETQYF
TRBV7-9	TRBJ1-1	CASSSRHGVANTEAFF
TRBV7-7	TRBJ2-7	CASSLAGGKEQYF
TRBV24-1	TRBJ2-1	CATSDSPLYNEQFF
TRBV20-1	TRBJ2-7	CSAGAWGSSYEQYF
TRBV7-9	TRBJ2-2	CASSPTDWAGELFF
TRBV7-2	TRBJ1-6	CASSLRRRFNSPLHF
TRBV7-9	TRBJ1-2	CASSDLGYGYTF
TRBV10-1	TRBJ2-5	CASSEGGPMRTQYF
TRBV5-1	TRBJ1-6	CASSPRTGADSPLHF
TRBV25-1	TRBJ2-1	CASIGGGLYNEQFF
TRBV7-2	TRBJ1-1	CASSSRSGGTEAFF
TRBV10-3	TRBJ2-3	CATTEGQGSTDTQYF
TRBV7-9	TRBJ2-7	CASSLYQGVAYEQYF
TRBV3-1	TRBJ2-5	CASSPTYAETQYF
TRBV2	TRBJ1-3	CASSPGQGAGNTIYF
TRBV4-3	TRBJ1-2	CASSQDRFNYGYTF
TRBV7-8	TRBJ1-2	CASSSGLAGGKRDGYTF
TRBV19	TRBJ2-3	CASSTEGVTQYF
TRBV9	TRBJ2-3	CASSVVLGDTQYF